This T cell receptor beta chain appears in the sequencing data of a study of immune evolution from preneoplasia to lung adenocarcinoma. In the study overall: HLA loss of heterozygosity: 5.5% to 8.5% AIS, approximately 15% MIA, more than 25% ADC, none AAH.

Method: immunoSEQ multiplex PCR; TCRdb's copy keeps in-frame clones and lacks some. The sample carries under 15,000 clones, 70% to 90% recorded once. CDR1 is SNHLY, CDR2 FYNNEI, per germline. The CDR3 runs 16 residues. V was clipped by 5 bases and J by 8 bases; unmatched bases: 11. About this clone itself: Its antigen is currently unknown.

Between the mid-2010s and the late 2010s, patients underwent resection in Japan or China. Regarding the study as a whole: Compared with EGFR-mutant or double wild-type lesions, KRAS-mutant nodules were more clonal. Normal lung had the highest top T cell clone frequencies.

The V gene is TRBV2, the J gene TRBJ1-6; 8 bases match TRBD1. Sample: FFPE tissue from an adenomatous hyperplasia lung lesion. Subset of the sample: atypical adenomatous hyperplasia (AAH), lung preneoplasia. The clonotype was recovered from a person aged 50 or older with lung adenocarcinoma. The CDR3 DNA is TGTGCCAGCAGTATCTATGGCGGGACAGGAGATTCACCCCTCCACTTT. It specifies CASSIYGGTGDSPLHF.